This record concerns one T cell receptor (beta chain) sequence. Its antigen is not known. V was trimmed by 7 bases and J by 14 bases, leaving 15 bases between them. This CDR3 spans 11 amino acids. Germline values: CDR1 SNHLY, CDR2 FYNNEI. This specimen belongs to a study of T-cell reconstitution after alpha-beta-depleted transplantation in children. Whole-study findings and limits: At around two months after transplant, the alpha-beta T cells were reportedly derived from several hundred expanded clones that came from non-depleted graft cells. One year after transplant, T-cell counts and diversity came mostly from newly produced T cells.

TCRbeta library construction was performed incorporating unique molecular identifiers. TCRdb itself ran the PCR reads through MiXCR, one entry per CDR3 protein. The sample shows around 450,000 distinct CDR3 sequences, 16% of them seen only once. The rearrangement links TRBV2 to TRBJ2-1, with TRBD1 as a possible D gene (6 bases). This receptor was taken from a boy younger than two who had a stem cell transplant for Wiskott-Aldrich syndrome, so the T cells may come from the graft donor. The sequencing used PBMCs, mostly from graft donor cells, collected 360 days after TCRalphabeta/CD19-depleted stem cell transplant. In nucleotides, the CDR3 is TGTGCCAGCAACAACAGGGAGCACAAGTTCTTC. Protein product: CASNNREHKFF.